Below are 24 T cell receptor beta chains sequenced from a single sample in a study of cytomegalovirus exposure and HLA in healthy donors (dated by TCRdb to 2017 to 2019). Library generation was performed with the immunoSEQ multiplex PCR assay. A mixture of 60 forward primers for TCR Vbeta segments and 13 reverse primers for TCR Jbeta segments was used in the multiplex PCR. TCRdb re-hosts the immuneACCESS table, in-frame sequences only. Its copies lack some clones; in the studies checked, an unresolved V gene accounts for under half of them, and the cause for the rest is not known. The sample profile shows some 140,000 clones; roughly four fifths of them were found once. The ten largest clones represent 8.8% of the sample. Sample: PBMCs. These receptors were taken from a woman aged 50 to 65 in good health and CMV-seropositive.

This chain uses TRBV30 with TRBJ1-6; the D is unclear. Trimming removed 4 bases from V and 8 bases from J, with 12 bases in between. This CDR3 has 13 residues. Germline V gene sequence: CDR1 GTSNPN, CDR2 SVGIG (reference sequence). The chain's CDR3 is CAWKFQDYSPLHF. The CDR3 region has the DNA TGTGCCTGGAAATTTCAGGATTATTCACCCCTCCACTTT.

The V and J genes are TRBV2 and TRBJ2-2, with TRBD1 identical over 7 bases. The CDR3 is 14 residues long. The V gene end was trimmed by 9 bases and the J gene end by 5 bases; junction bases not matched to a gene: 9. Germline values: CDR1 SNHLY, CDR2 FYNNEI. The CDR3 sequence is CASGDRVGTGELFF. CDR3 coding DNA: TGTGCCAGTGGCGACAGGGTGGGGACCGGGGAGCTGTTTTTT.

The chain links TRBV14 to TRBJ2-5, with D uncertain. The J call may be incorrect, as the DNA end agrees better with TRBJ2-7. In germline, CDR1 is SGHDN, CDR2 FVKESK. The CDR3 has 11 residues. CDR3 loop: CASSQTYEQYF. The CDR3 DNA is TGTGCCAGCAGCCAAACCTACGAGCAGTACTTC.

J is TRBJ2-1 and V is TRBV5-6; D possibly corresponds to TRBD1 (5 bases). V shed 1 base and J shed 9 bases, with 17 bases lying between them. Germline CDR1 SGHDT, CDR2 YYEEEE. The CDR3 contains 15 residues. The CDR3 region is CASSLLLLRGGEQFF. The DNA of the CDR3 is TGTGCCAGCAGCTTGCTTTTATTAAGGGGTGGTGAGCAGTTCTTC.

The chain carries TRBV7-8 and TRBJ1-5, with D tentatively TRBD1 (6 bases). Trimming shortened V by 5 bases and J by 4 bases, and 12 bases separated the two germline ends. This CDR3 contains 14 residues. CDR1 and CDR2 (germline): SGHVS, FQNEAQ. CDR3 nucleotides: TGTGCCAGCAGCCAACAGGGTTGGAATCAGCCCCAGCATTTT. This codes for CASSQQGWNQPQHF.

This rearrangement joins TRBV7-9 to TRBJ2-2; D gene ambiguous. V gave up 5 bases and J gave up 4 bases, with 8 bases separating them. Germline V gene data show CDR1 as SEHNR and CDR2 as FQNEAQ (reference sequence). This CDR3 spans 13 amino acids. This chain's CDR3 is CASSILGTGELFF. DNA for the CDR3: TGTGCCAGCAGCATCCTAGGCACCGGGGAGCTGTTTTTT.

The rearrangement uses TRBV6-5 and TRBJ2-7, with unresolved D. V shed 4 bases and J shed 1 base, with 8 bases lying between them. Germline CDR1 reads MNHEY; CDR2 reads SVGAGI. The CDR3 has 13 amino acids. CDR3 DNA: TGTGCCAGCAGTTCCCCCCCTTCCTACGAGCAGTACTTC. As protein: CASSSPPSYEQYF.

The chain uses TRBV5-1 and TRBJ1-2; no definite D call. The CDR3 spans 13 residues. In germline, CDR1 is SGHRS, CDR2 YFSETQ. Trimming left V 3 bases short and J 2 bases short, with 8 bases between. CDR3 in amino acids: CASSSPENYGYTF. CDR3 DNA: TGCGCCAGCAGCTCCCCAGAAAACTATGGCTACACCTTC.

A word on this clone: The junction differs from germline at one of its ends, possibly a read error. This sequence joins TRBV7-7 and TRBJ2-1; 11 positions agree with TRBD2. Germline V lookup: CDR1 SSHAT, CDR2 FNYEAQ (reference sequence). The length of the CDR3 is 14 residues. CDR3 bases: TGTGCTAGCAGTTCCTCCCTAGCGGGGGGTGAGCAGTTCTTC. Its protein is CASSSSLAGGEQFF.

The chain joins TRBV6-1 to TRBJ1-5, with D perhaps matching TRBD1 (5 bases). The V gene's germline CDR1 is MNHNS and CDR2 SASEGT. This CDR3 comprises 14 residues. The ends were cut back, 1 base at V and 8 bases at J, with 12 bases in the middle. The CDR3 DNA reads TGTGCCAGCAGTGAAGGATTCCAAGGGGAGCCCCAGCATTTT. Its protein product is CASSEGFQGEPQHF.

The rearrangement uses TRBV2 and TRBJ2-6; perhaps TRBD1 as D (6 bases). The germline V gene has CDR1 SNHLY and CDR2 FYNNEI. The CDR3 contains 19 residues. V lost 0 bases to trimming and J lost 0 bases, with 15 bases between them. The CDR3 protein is CASSEAGASALSGANVLTF. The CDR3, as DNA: TGTGCCAGCAGTGAAGCGGGGGCATCGGCGCTCTCTGGGGCCAACGTCCTGACTTTC. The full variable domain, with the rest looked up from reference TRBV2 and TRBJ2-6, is EPEVTQTPSHQVTQMGQEVILRCVPISNHLYFYWYRQILGQKVEFLVSFYNNEISEKSEIFDDQFSVERPDGSNFTLKIRSTKLEDSAMYFCASSEAGASALSGANVLTFGAGSRLTVL.

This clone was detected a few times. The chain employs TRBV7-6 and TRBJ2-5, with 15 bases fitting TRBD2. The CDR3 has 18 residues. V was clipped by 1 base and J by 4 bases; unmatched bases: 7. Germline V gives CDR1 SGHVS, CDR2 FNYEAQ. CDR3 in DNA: TGTGCCAGCAGCTTAGGGACTAGCGGGGGGGCCCGTGGAGAGACCCAGTACTTC. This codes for CASSLGTSGGARGETQYF.

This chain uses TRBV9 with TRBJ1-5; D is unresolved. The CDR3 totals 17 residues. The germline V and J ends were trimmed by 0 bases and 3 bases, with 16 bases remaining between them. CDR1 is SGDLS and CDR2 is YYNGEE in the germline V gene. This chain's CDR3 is CASSVEGYGNSNQPQHF. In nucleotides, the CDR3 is TGTGCCAGCAGCGTAGAAGGGTACGGGAACTCCAATCAGCCCCAGCATTTT.

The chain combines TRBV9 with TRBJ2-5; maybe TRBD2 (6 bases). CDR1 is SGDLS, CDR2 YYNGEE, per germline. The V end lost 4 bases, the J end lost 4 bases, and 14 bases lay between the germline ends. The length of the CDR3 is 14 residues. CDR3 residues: CASSPSTSRETQYF. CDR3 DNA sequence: TGTGCCAGCAGCCCGAGCACTAGCCGAGAGACCCAGTACTTC.

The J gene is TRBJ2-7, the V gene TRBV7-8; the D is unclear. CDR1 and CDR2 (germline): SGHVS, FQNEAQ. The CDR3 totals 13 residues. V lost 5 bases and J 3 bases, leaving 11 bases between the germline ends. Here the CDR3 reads CASSLQYDYEQYF. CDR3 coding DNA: TGTGCCAGCAGCCTGCAGTACGACTACGAGCAGTACTTC.

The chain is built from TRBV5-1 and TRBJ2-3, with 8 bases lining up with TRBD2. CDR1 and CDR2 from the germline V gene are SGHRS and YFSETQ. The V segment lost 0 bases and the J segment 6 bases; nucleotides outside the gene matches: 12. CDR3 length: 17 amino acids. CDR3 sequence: CASSLGAEAGAEDTQYF. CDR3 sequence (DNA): TGCGCCAGCAGCTTGGGGGCAGAAGCGGGGGCCGAGGATACGCAGTATTTT. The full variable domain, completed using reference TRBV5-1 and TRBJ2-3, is KAGVTQTPRYLIKTRGQQVTLSCSPISGHRSVSWYQQTPGQGLQFLFEYFSETQRNKGNFPGRFSGRQFSNSRSEMNVSTLELGDSALYLCASSLGAEAGAEDTQYFGPGTRLTVL.

The CDR3 sequence is CASSGNLAGGRETQYF. CDR3 DNA: TGTGCCAGCAGTGGAAATCTAGCGGGGGGGCGAGAGACCCAGTACTTC. This chain joins TRBV6-1 and TRBJ2-5; 12 bases agree with TRBD2. CDR3 length: 16 amino acids. Per the germline V gene, CDR1 is MNHNS and CDR2 is SASEGT. The ends lost 4 bases at V and 4 bases at J; junction bases unmatched: 7.

This CDR3 is CASSISGTANYGYTF. Written as DNA, the CDR3 is TGTGCCAGTAGTATCTCCGGGACAGCAAACTATGGCTACACCTTC. This rearrangement joins TRBV19 to TRBJ1-2; 7 bases align to TRBD1. Germline V gene lookup returns CDR1 LNHDA and CDR2 SQIVND (reference sequence). The CDR3 is 15 amino acids. The V and J ends lost 3 bases and 2 bases, in that order; junction bases with no gene match: 6.

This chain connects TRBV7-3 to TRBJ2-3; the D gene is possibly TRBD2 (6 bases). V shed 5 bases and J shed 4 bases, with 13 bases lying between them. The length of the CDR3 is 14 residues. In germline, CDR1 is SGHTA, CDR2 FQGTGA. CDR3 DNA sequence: TGTGCCAGCAGCGCGGGACCGAACCCAGATACGCAGTATTTT. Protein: CASSAGPNPDTQYF.

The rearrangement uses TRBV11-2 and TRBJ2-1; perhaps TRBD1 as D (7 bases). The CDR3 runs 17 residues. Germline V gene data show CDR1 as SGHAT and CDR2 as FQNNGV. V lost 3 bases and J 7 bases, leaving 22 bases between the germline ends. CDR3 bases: TGTGCCAGCAGCTTCCCCATTGGAGGGGGCGCGGGGAATGAGCAGTTCTTC. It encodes CASSFPIGGGAGNEQFF.

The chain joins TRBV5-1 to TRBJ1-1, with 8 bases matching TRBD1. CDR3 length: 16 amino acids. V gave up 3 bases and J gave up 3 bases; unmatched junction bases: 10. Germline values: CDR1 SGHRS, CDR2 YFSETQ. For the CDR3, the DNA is TGCGCCAGCAGCTCATCATCTGGACAGGGAGACACTGAAGCTTTCTTT. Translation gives CASSSSSGQGDTEAFF.

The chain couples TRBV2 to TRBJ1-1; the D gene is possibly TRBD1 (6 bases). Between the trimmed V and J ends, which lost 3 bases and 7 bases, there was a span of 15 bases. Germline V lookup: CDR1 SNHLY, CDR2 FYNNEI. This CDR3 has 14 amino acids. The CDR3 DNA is TGTGCCAGCAGTGACGACAGGAGCCGGGGTGAAGCTTTCTTT. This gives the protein CASSDDRSRGEAFF.

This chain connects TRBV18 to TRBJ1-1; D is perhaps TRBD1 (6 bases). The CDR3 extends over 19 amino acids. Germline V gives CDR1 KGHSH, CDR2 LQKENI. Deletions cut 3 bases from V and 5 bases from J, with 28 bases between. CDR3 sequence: CASSPILQGLLGLGTEAFF. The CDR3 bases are TGTGCCAGCTCACCGATTTTACAGGGTTTATTAGGATTAGGGACTGAAGCTTTCTTT.

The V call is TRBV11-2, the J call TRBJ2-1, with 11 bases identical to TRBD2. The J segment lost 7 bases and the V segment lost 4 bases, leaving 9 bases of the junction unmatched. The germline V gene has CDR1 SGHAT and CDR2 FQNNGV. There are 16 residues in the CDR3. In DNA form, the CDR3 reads TGTGCCAGCAGCTCCCGACTAGCGGGGTCGGGGAATGAGCAGTTCTTC. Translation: CASSSRLAGSGNEQFF.